This TCR beta chain was obtained from a study of CXCR3 chemokines and chemotherapy response in bladder cancer. TCRdb used MiXCR to reprocess the PCR reads, holding one entry per CDR3 protein. The data contain approximately 10,000 distinct CDR3 sequences, about 23% of them singletons. Notes on this clonotype: Since a far larger clone is one base different, this is likely a read error.

The CDR3 runs 12 residues. Germline V CDR1 and CDR2: SGHTA, FQGNSA. Trimming took 3 bases from V and 4 from J, leaving 6 bases between them. The chain uses TRBV7-2 and TRBJ1-1; no firm D call. This receptor was taken from a human donor with bladder cancer that did not respond to neoadjuvant chemotherapy. The biological material was taken from a patient whose treatment included neoadjuvant chemotherapy. The CDR3 region has the DNA TGTGCCAGCAGCTTCGGGAGCACTGAAGCTTTCTTT. Translating gives CASSFGSTEAFF.